The clone carrying this TCR beta chain was found a few times. Its antigen is still unknown. V trimming: 5 bases; J trimming: 6 bases; junction bases outside the gene matches: 5. CDR3 length: 14 amino acids. CDR1 and CDR2 (germline): MNHNY, SVGAGI (reference sequence). Synthesis of TCR cDNA relied on 5'RACE template switching, which attached a universal primer site and UMIs. MiXCR, applied by TCRdb to the 5' RACE reads, yields one record per CDR3 protein. The table lists under 250,000 distinct CDR3 sequences, less than 3.5% of them singletons, with around 3% in the top ten. The data stem from a study of T cells after yellow fever vaccination. Study-level findings and limits: Subsequent to the booster, the majority of primary-vaccination clones reappeared (around 96% CD4, 85% to 90% CD8).

The gene calls are TRBV6-6 and TRBJ1-5; 9 nucleotides line up with TRBD1. This sequence originates from a man aged 18 to 30 who received the YFV17D yellow fever vaccine. Sample: CD4+ T cells sorted from PBMCs, taken 10 days after the yellow fever booster vaccination. The CDR3 DNA follows: TGTGCCAGCAGTCACCGACAGGGGGGTCAGCCCCAGCATTTT. It is translated as CASSHRQGGQPQHF.